This TCR beta chain was sequenced in a study of shared clonotypes between healthy human individuals. Points from the study as a whole: Shared clonotypes: 4.5% to 6% naive CD4, around 3.7% naive CD8, around 2.4% memory CD4, approximately 0.4% memory CD8.

This clone was observed a handful of times. Its target is not known. Selected positively for CCR7 and CD45RO-negative, naive CD8 cells excluded terminally differentiated effector memory CD45RA+ cells. The protocol was immunoSEQ multiplex PCR, while the TCRdb copy is restricted to in-frame clones and leaves out a portion. The sample lists hundreds of thousands of clones; roughly 95% were seen once. V shed 3 bases, J shed 4 bases, and the junction held 6 bases outside the gene matches. Germline values: CDR1 MGHRA, CDR2 YSYEKL. This CDR3 is 15 amino acids long. The source material was naive CD8+ T cells sorted from blood. The gene calls are TRBV4-1 and TRBJ1-1, with 9 bases aligning to TRBD1. The sequence came from a woman aged 30 to 39 in good health. The CDR3 is CASSQRDRESTEAFF. The DNA for the CDR3 is TGCGCCAGCAGCCAGAGGGACAGGGAATCCACTGAAGCTTTCTTT.